A selection of T cell receptor beta chains follows, all from one sample in a study of blood T cell repertoires in COVID-19. Data came from immunoSEQ multiplex PCR; TCRdb stores just in-frame clones and leaves some out. The sample holds some 75,000 clones, approximately 91% seen once. The sequencing sample was made of peripheral blood. These receptor sequences come from a man between 65 and 85 years old with active or convalescent COVID-19. The CDR3 runs from the conserved cysteine through the conserved F or W. Each record gives: D gene, J gene, clone size, V gene, CDR3 protein, CDR3 DNA. A D gene is named only where the DNA matches it firmly. Size is stated for part of the rows, as once, few or many counts, or as a class when the clone is expanded.

TRBD1 TRBJ2-1 . TRBV5-1 CASSGSGTGINEQFF TGCGCCAGCAGCGGTTCCGGGACAGGGATCAATGAGCAGTTCTTC
. TRBJ2-2 . TRBV2 CASRGGARTGELFF TGTGCCAGCAGAGGGGGGGCGAGAACCGGGGAGCTGTTTTTT
TRBD1 TRBJ1-2 . TRBV4-1 CASSRRTGQANYGYTF TGCGCCAGCAGCCGACGAACGGGACAGGCTAACTATGGCTACACCTTC
TRBD1 TRBJ2-5 . TRBV6-5 CASVRSKGAGETQYF TGTGCCAGCGTTAGGTCGAAGGGGGCTGGGGAGACCCAGTACTTC
TRBD1 TRBJ2-2 . TRBV27 CASSYIQGQGMWPGELFF TGTGCCAGCTCCTACATCCAGGGACAGGGAATGTGGCCCGGGGAGCTGTTTTTT
. TRBJ1-1 . TRBV19 CASTDRILNTEAFF TGTGCCAGCACCGACAGGATCCTAAACACTGAAGCTTTCTTT
. TRBJ1-5 . TRBV2 CASALSTGPGQPQHF TGTGCCAGCGCCTTAAGTACAGGGCCGGGCCAGCCCCAGCATTTT
. TRBJ1-5 . TRBV28 CASTAPGGNQPQHF TGTGCCAGCACTGCCCCGGGGGGCAATCAGCCCCAGCATTTT
TRBD1 TRBJ1-4 . TRBV5-1 CASSVTGGENEKLFF TGCGCCAGCAGCGTGACAGGGGGCGAGAATGAAAAACTGTTTTTT
TRBD1 TRBJ1-2 once TRBV14 CASSHDRGGYTF TGTGCCAGCAGCCACGACAGGGGTGGCTACACCTTC
TRBD2 TRBJ2-1 . TRBV25-1 CASSRTGGQFF TGTGCCAGCAGTCGTACGGGAGGGCAGTTCTTC
. TRBJ1-4 once TRBV18 CASSPGHRGEKLFF TGTGCCAGCTCACCGGGACACCGCGGTGAAAAACTGTTTTTT
TRBD1 TRBJ1-3 . TRBV19 CASKPGQVSGNTIYF TGTGCCAGTAAACCGGGACAGGTCTCTGGAAACACCATATATTTT
TRBD2 TRBJ2-1 . TRBV27 CASSHSGTSGVGSYNEQFF TGTGCCAGCAGTCACTCCGGGACTAGCGGGGTGGGGTCTTACAATGAGCAGTTCTTC
. TRBJ2-1 once TRBV7-3 CASSLDGGYNEQFF TGTGCCAGCAGCTTAGATGGCGGGTACAATGAGCAGTTCTTC
. TRBJ2-7 . TRBV9 CASSVDRVPREQYF TGTGCCAGCAGCGTAGACCGAGTCCCCCGCGAGCAGTACTTC
TRBD1 TRBJ1-3 . TRBV11-2 CASSARDSGSGNTIYF TGTGCCAGCAGCGCCCGGGACAGTGGGTCTGGAAACACCATATATTTT
TRBD1 TRBJ2-1 . TRBV10-1 CASSESGGLYNEQFF TGCGCCAGCAGTGAGTCAGGGGGCCTCTACAATGAGCAGTTCTTC
. TRBJ2-2 . TRBV5-1 CASSLGRTVNTGELFF TGCGCCAGCAGCTTGGGTCGGACAGTCAACACCGGGGAGCTGTTTTTT
TRBD1 TRBJ2-2 . TRBV7-6 CASSLATGVTGELFF TGTGCCAGCAGCTTAGCGACAGGGGTCACCGGGGAGCTGTTTTTT
TRBD1 TRBJ2-4 . TRBV19 CASSMGRGNIQYF TGTGCCAGTAGTATGGGCAGGGGGAACATTCAGTACTTC
TRBD1 TRBJ1-2 . TRBV28 CASSPPGTAINYGYTF TGTGCCAGCAGTCCTCCCGGGACAGCGATTAACTATGGCTACACCTTC
. TRBJ1-1 once TRBV6-1 CASSEAQAAFF TGTGCCAGCAGTGAAGCCCAGGCAGCTTTCTTT
. TRBJ2-5 . TRBV4-1 CASSQASEETQYF TGCGCCAGCAGCCAAGCTAGCGAAGAGACCCAGTACTTC
TRBD1 TRBJ1-1 . TRBV5-1 CASSLTGGYTEAFF TGCGCCAGCAGCCTTACAGGGGGATATACTGAAGCTTTCTTT
TRBD1 TRBJ1-6 . TRBV7-9 CASSPGTGGGNSPLHF TGTGCCAGCAGCCCCGGGACAGGAGGAGGGAATTCACCCCTCCACTTT
. TRBJ1-3 . TRBV30 CGLGRSSGNTIYF TGTGGTTTGGGCAGAAGCTCTGGAAACACCATATATTTT
. TRBJ1-5 . TRBV2 CASGEQGIGNQPQHF TGTGCCAGCGGGGAACAGGGAATAGGCAATCAGCCCCAGCATTTT
. TRBJ2-2 . TRBV19 CASRRDENTGELFF TGTGCCAGTAGGCGGGATGAAAACACCGGGGAGCTGTTTTTT
. TRBJ2-2 . TRBV11-2 CASSPWRGGKNTGELFF TGTGCCAGCAGCCCCTGGAGGGGGGGGAAGAACACCGGGGAGCTGTTTTTT
. TRBJ2-7 . TRBV2 CASRTGTQGAYEQYF TGTGCCAGCAGGACGGGGACACAAGGAGCCTACGAGCAGTACTTC
TRBD1 TRBJ1-2 . TRBV28 CASRLPTGERSGYTF TGTGCCAGCAGGCTCCCTACAGGGGAAAGGAGTGGCTACACCTTC
. TRBJ2-3 . TRBV29-1 CSVGGTPTDTQYF TGCAGCGTTGGGGGGACACCCACAGATACGCAGTATTTT
. TRBJ1-1 . TRBV5-1 CASSLGQANTEAFF TGCGCCAGCAGCTTGGGACAGGCGAACACTGAAGCTTTCTTT
TRBD2 TRBJ2-7 . TRBV12-3/TRBV12-4 CASRGAGGGPQYF TGTGCCAGCAGAGGGGCCGGGGGGGGCCCACAGTACTTC
. TRBJ1-3 . TRBV6-5 CASKRGPDSGNTIYF TGTGCCAGCAAGAGAGGCCCAGACTCTGGAAACACCATATATTTT
. TRBJ2-5 . TRBV7-2 CASSLAGGTQETQYF TGTGCCAGCAGCTTAGCTGGGGGCACCCAAGAGACCCAGTACTTC
. TRBJ1-5 . TRBV18 CASSLPPAGQPQHF TGTGCCAGCTCCCTACCACCCGCGGGTCAGCCCCAGCATTTT
TRBD1 TRBJ2-1 . TRBV7-7 CASSLGARDSYNEQFF TGTGCCAGCAGCTTAGGTGCTAGGGACAGTTACAATGAGCAGTTCTTC
. TRBJ1-4 . TRBV9 CASSLGPNEKLFF TGTGCCAGCAGTCTGGGGCCTAATGAAAAACTGTTTTTT
. TRBJ2-3 . TRBV5-1 CASREIETAQSTDTQYF TGCGCCAGCAGGGAGATAGAGACAGCCCAATCCACAGATACGCAGTATTTT
. TRBJ1-3 . TRBV2 CASSDPGQGSGNTIYF TGTGCCAGCAGTGACCCAGGGCAAGGATCTGGAAACACCATATATTTT
TRBD1 TRBJ1-1 . TRBV27 CASSSTTGGARGRAFF TGTGCCAGCAGTTCCACGACAGGGGGCGCCCGGGGTAGAGCTTTCTTT
. TRBJ1-1 . TRBV30 CAWSNDRQNTEAFF TGTGCCTGGAGTAATGACAGGCAGAACACTGAAGCTTTCTTT
. TRBJ1-1 . TRBV3-1/TRBV3-2 CASSQGYGQNTEAFF TGTGCCAGCAGCCAAGGGTACGGACAGAACACTGAAGCTTTCTTT
TRBD1 TRBJ2-3 . TRBV12-3/TRBV12-4 CASSKQGDTQYF TGTGCCAGCAGTAAACAGGGGGATACGCAGTATTTT
TRBD2 TRBJ2-4 . TRBV11-3 CATYLAGAGKNIQYF TGTGCCACCTATTTAGCGGGTGCTGGTAAAAACATTCAGTACTTC
TRBD2 TRBJ2-5 . TRBV7-6 CASSLGSSGASQETQYF TGTGCCAGCAGCTTAGGGAGTAGCGGGGCCTCCCAAGAGACCCAGTACTTC
. TRBJ1-2 . TRBV13 CASSLDGGVRYGYTF TGTGCCAGCAGCTTAGACGGCGGGGTGAGATATGGCTACACCTTC
. TRBJ1-6 . TRBV6-6 CASSYSEGLGSPLHF TGTGCCAGCAGTTACTCGGAGGGTTTGGGCTCACCCCTCCACTTT
. TRBJ2-7 . TRBV12-2 CASRLGLKGGSYEQYF TGTGCAAGTCGCTTAGGCCTAAAGGGCGGGTCCTACGAGCAGTACTTC
TRBD1 TRBJ2-3 . TRBV3-1/TRBV3-2 CASSQDRGFTDTQYF TGTGCCAGCAGCCAAGACAGGGGGTTCACAGATACGCAGTATTTT
. TRBJ1-2 . TRBV5-1 CASTGGTSNYGYTF TGCGCCAGCACGGGCGGGACTTCGAACTATGGCTACACCTTC
. TRBJ2-7 . TRBV3-1/TRBV3-2 CASSPMQRRYEQYF TGTGCCAGCAGCCCTATGCAACGGAGGTACGAGCAGTACTTC
. TRBJ1-1 . TRBV18 CASSPQGNTEAFF TGTGCCAGCTCACCGCAGGGTAACACTGAAGCTTTCTTT
. TRBJ1-4 . TRBV6-5 CASSTRGSNEKLFF TGTGCCAGCAGTACCAGGGGTTCTAATGAAAAACTGTTTTTT
. TRBJ1-2 once TRBV7-8 CASSPSVFYGYTF TGTGCCAGCAGCCCCTCGGTCTTCTATGGCTACACCTTC
. TRBJ1-4 . TRBV6-6 CASSGQRGAEKLFF TGTGCCAGCAGTGGTCAAAGGGGTGCGGAAAAACTGTTTTTT